One and the same sample provided the 24 T cell receptor beta chains below, sequenced in a study of cytomegalovirus exposure and HLA in healthy donors. Libraries were prepared by immunoSEQ multiplex PCR; TCRdb keeps only in-frame clonotypes and omits some of them. The sample carries a few hundred thousand clones, around 90% recorded once. Material: PBMCs. Receptors were obtained from a woman in her 30s in good health and CMV-seronegative.

The chain carries TRBV6-1 and TRBJ2-3; 7 bases align to TRBD2. Looked up from germline, CDR1 is MNHNS and CDR2 is SASEGT. The CDR3 has 15 residues. J was trimmed by 0 bases and V by 3 bases; bases with no gene match: 3. As DNA, the CDR3 is TGTGCCAGCAGTGATGGGACTACAAGCACAGATACGCAGTATTTT. Its protein product is CASSDGTTSTDTQYF.

The V call is TRBV6-5, the J call TRBJ2-1, with D perhaps matching TRBD2 (5 bases). The CDR3 has 13 residues. V shed 2 bases and J shed 8 bases, with 10 bases lying between them. Germline CDR1 reads MNHEY; CDR2 reads SVGAGI. CDR3 protein: CASSYPDWDEQFF. The CDR3 coding sequence is TGTGCCAGCAGTTACCCGGACTGGGATGAGCAGTTCTTC.

CDR3 in amino acids: CASSFPGNEQFF. DNA for the CDR3: TGTGCCAGCAGCTTCCCGGGTAATGAGCAGTTCTTC. V usage is TRBV5-6 and J usage is TRBJ2-1; no definite D call. The CDR3 spans 12 residues. CDR1 is SGHDT and CDR2 is YYEEEE in the germline V gene. Trimming cost V 2 bases and J 7 bases, with 7 bases left between them.

V and J are TRBV19 and TRBJ1-2, with D perhaps TRBD1 (5 bases). Germline V gene lookup returns CDR1 LNHDA and CDR2 SQIVND (reference sequence). The CDR3 sequence is 13 residues long. The V end lost 3 bases, the J end lost 2 bases, and 7 bases lay between the germline ends. Written as DNA, the CDR3 is TGTGCCAGTAGTATGGGGCAGAACTATGGCTACACCTTC. It codes for CASSMGQNYGYTF.

The chain is built from TRBV5-6 and TRBJ1-4; 10 bases fit TRBD1. The V gene end was trimmed by 1 base and the J gene end by 4 bases; junction bases not matched to a gene: 7. CDR3 length: 17 residues. Germline CDR1 and CDR2: SGHDT and YYEEEE. This CDR3 reads CASSLMGQGPNNEKLFF. The DNA for the CDR3 is TGTGCCAGCAGCTTGATGGGACAGGGGCCCAATAATGAAAAACTGTTTTTT.

The chain recombines TRBV7-3 with TRBJ2-1, with unresolved D. The CDR3 is 13 residues long. V lost 1 base and J lost 9, with 10 bases in between. Germline V lookup: CDR1 SGHTA, CDR2 FQGTGA. CDR3 sequence (DNA): TGTGCCAGCAGCTTAAGCAGTCCGGGTGAGCAGTTCTTC. This translates into CASSLSSPGEQFF.

The chain links TRBV27 to TRBJ2-7; D might be TRBD1 or TRBD2, each matching 5 bases. CDR1 and CDR2 (germline): MNHEY, SMNVEV (reference sequence). Trimming cost V 10 bases and J 2 bases, with 21 bases left between them. The CDR3 is made up of 15 amino acids. The CDR3 here is CATRGQGPLTYEQYF. The CDR3 DNA sequence: TGTGCCACTAGGGGCCAGGGACCCCTTACCTACGAGCAGTACTTC.

The rearrangement joins TRBV5-4 to TRBJ2-1; D not certain. V was trimmed by 0 bases and J by 0 bases, leaving 7 bases between them. CDR3 length equals 15 residues. Germline lookup yields CDR1 SGHNT and CDR2 YYREEE (reference sequence). The CDR3 nucleotides are TGTGCCAGCAGCTTGGACTTCGACTCCTACAATGAGCAGTTCTTC. This translates into CASSLDFDSYNEQFF.

The J gene is TRBJ2-6, the V gene TRBV29-1; 7 bases agree with TRBD1. The CDR3 runs to 14 residues. V lost 5 bases, J lost 4 bases, and 5 bases stayed unmatched. The germline gives CDR1 SQVTM, CDR2 ANQGSEA. The CDR3 DNA reads TGCAGCGTTTCCACAGGGGTAGGGGCCAACGTCCTGACTTTC. Encoded protein: CSVSTGVGANVLTF.

The chain joins TRBV27 to TRBJ2-1, with 8 bases identical to TRBD2. The CDR3 totals 18 residues. CDR1 and CDR2 (germline): MNHEY, SMNVEV (reference sequence). The V segment lost 5 bases and the J segment 5 bases; nucleotides outside the gene matches: 17. The CDR3 loop is CASSSYPGGAGGNNEQFF. The CDR3 region has the DNA TGTGCCAGCAGTAGTTACCCCGGTGGGGCGGGAGGCAACAATGAGCAGTTCTTC.

The V and J genes are TRBV4-1 and TRBJ1-2, with D maybe TRBD1 (5 bases). The germline V gene encodes CDR1 MGHRA and CDR2 YSYEKL. Trimming left V 0 bases short and J 1 base short, with 6 bases between. The CDR3 loop spans 14 amino acids. The CDR3 spells CASSQDGGNYGYTF. The CDR3 region has the DNA TGCGCCAGCAGCCAAGACGGGGGTAACTATGGCTACACCTTC.

The J gene is TRBJ2-3, the V gene TRBV5-1; 7 nucleotides match TRBD2. This CDR3 is 15 amino acids long. CDR1 and CDR2 (germline): SGHRS, YFSETQ. The V and J ends lost 3 bases and 1 base, in that order; junction bases with no gene match: 5. The CDR3 nucleotides are TGCGCCAGCAGCTCAAGCGGGAAGGGCACAGATACGCAGTATTTT. Encoded protein: CASSSSGKGTDTQYF.

CDR3 sequence reads: CACSPGPPSYEQYF. The CDR3 region has the DNA TGTGCCTGCTCGCCGGGACCCCCCTCCTACGAGCAGTACTTC. The V and J genes are TRBV13 and TRBJ2-7; D is tentatively TRBD1 or TRBD2 (5 bases each). Germline loops: CDR1 PRHDT, CDR2 FYEKMQ (reference sequence). CDR3 size: 14 residues. The V gene lost 11 bases and the J gene lost 0 bases, with 17 bases spanning the gap.

This chain uses TRBV7-9 with TRBJ2-1; TRBD1 matches at 12 bases. Germline CDR1 is SEHNR and CDR2 is FQNEAQ (reference sequence). The V gene end was trimmed by 5 bases and the J gene end by 4 bases; junction bases not matched to a gene: 6. This CDR3 region has 16 residues. Here the CDR3 DNA reads TGTGCCAGCAGCCTAACGGGACAGGGGGCTTACAATGAGCAGTTCTTC. It specifies CASSLTGQGAYNEQFF.

The chain is built from TRBV4-2 and TRBJ1-3; 7 bases are a match to TRBD1. The CDR3 consists of 17 residues. Germline CDR1 and CDR2: LGHNA and YNFKEQ. The trim removed 0 bases at V and 2 bases at J, leaving 7 bases unmatched. The CDR3 sequence: CASSQEARQGAGNTIYF. CDR3 coding DNA: TGTGCCAGCAGCCAAGAAGCTCGACAGGGCGCTGGAAACACCATATATTTT.

For this clone: Compared with germline, one end of the junction differs, possibly owing to a read error. The J gene is TRBJ2-2, the V gene TRBV4-2; 9 positions match TRBD2. This CDR3 contains 18 residues. Per germline, CDR1 LGHNA and CDR2 YNFKEQ. CDR3 loop: CASSEERGLAGVNGELFF. CDR3 nucleotide sequence: TGTGCCAGCAGCGAAGAGAGGGGGTTAGCGGGAGTAAACGGGGAGCTGTTTTTT.

This rearrangement joins TRBV14 to TRBJ2-3, with D perhaps being TRBD1 or TRBD2 (5 bases each). The CDR3 contains 12 residues. Germline values: CDR1 SGHDN, CDR2 FVKESK. Trimming removed 4 bases at V and 10 bases at J, with 12 bases between. The CDR3 sequence is CASSLEGLSQYF. CDR3 coding DNA: TGTGCCAGCAGCCTTGAGGGGCTCTCGCAGTATTTT.

The chain employs TRBV7-3 and TRBJ1-4, with D unclear. The CDR3 is 11 residues long. V was clipped by 8 bases and J by 8 bases, with 9 bases between them. Germline assignment: CDR1 SGHTA and CDR2 FQGTGA. In nucleotides, the CDR3 is TGTGCCAGCGAGAGTCGGGAAAAACTGTTTTTT. Protein product: CASESREKLFF.

V is TRBV2 and J is TRBJ2-7; D gene ambiguous. Germline V gene data show CDR1 as SNHLY and CDR2 as FYNNEI. Trimming removed 3 bases from V and 4 bases from J, with 10 bases in between. The CDR3 length is 13 residues. CDR3 loop: CASSDLTQYEQYF. The DNA of the CDR3 is TGTGCCAGCAGTGATCTCACCCAATACGAGCAGTACTTC.

This rearrangement joins TRBV7-3 to TRBJ1-2; a weak D match, TRBD1 (5 bases). CDR3 length: 14 amino acids. Trimming removed 1 base from V and 5 bases from J, with 11 bases in between. CDR1 and CDR2 from the germline V gene are SGHTA and FQGTGA. CDR3 DNA: TGTGCCAGCAGCTTAAGCAGGGTGGAATATGGCTACACCTTC. Amino acid sequence: CASSLSRVEYGYTF.

The V and J genes are TRBV5-6 and TRBJ2-7, with 8 bases matching TRBD1. Germline trimming cut 4 bases from V and 6 bases from J; bases unmatched to any gene: 6. Germline CDR1 reads SGHDT; CDR2 reads YYEEEE. The CDR3 extends over 13 amino acids. The DNA of the CDR3 is TGTGCCAGCAGCGCGACAGGGGTGGGCGAGCAGTACTTC. Translation: CASSATGVGEQYF.

The gene calls are TRBV16 and TRBJ2-5; 8 nucleotides line up with TRBD2. Trimming removed 2 bases from V and 1 base from J; junction bases left unmatched: 3. Germline assignment: CDR1 KGHSY and CDR2 FQNENV. The CDR3 is 15 amino acids. The CDR3 nucleotides are TGTGCCAGCAGCCAAGTGGGACTAGTCCAAGAGACCCAGTACTTC. It yields the protein CASSQVGLVQETQYF.

This chain connects TRBV5-6 to TRBJ2-7, with TRBD2 matching 13 bases. The trim removed 1 base at V and 7 bases at J, leaving 8 bases unmatched. The CDR3 covers 16 residues. Germline loops: CDR1 SGHDT, CDR2 YYEEEE. CDR3 sequence (DNA): TGTGCCAGCAGCTTGTTGGGGACTAGCGGGACTGAAGAGCAGTACTTC. Translated, it gives CASSLLGTSGTEEQYF.

This chain joins TRBV5-6 and TRBJ1-1; 9 positions agree with TRBD1. Germline CDR1 SGHDT, CDR2 YYEEEE. This CDR3 comprises 13 residues. J gave up 6 bases and V 4 bases, and 4 bases lay outside the gene matches. Here the CDR3 DNA reads TGTGCCAGCAGCACATGGACAGGGGCTGAAGCTTTCTTT. This encodes CASSTWTGAEAFF.